Presented here are 8 T cell receptor beta chains from one specimen sequenced in a study of blood T cell repertoires in COVID-19. Using immunoSEQ multiplex PCR, the repertoire was profiled, and TCRdb retains in-frame clones only, with some absent. Found here are over 65,000 clones, 85% to 90% of them singletons; the top ten hold approximately 4.3%. Material for sequencing was peripheral blood. The receptors stem from a man aged 50 or older with active COVID-19.

The chain joins TRBV7-9 to TRBJ2-5; 7 bases align to TRBD1. Germline CDR1 reads SEHNR; CDR2 reads FQNEAQ (reference sequence). V shed 5 bases and J 5 bases; nucleotides not matched to a gene: 8. This CDR3 comprises 14 residues. CDR3 in amino acids: CASSHPRGLETQYF. DNA for the CDR3: TGTGCCAGCAGCCACCCGAGGGGGCTTGAGACCCAGTACTTC.

This rearrangement joins TRBV3-1 (or the pseudogene TRBV3-2) to TRBJ2-3; 7 positions match TRBD1. This CDR3 region has 16 residues. Germline V gene data show CDR1 as LGHDT and CDR2 as YNNKEL (reference sequence). V dropped 4 bases and J dropped 4; count of bases not matched to a gene: 11. The CDR3 sequence: CASSPNRRQGADTQYF. The CDR3 DNA reads TGTGCCAGCAGCCCCAATCGGCGTCAGGGGGCAGATACGCAGTATTTT.

This chain links TRBV2 with TRBJ1-1; 9 bases align to TRBD1. The V segment lost 8 bases and the J segment 4 bases; nucleotides outside the gene matches: 8. Germline V CDR1 and CDR2: SNHLY, FYNNEI. This CDR3 has 14 amino acids. The CDR3 spells CASLLTGGGTEAFF. The CDR3 DNA is TGTGCCAGCTTACTAACAGGGGGCGGCACTGAAGCTTTCTTT.

The DNA for the CDR3 is TGTGCCAGCCAACCAGGGGGCGCGGGAGCCGGGGAGCTGTTTTTT. It specifies CASQPGGAGAGELFF. The gene calls are TRBV19 and TRBJ2-2; tentative D call: TRBD1 (8 bases). Per germline, CDR1 LNHDA and CDR2 SQIVND (reference sequence). The CDR3 extends over 15 amino acids. V was shortened by 9 bases and J by 6 bases, with 20 bases between the two germline ends.

This clone has only a few counts. The CDR3 DNA follows: TGTGCCAGCAGCTCACACAGGGTTCTAAGTAGTGGAAACACCATATATTTT. It translates to CASSSHRVLSSGNTIYF. The J gene is TRBJ1-3, the V gene TRBV7-8, with D possibly matching TRBD1 (6 bases). Germline CDR1 and CDR2: SGHVS and FQNEAQ. With 4 bases removed from V and 3 bases from J, the gap between germline ends came to 19 bases. CDR3 size: 17 residues.

The V gene is TRBV27, the J gene TRBJ1-1, with TRBD1 matching 7 bases. Trimming removed 9 bases from V and 0 bases from J; junction bases left unmatched: 7. Germline values: CDR1 MNHEY, CDR2 SMNVEV (reference sequence). CDR3 size: 14 residues. The CDR3 bases are TGTGCCAGTCGTTCGGACAGGATGAACACTGAAGCTTTCTTT. Protein product: CASRSDRMNTEAFF.

This clone was counted between two and nine times. CDR3 bases: TGTGCCAGCAGTTACCGAGCGGGGGGGGCGCGAGATACGCAGTATTTT. Its translation is CASSYRAGGARDTQYF. This chain connects TRBV28 to TRBJ2-3; 10 bases map to TRBD2. CDR3 length equals 16 residues. With V trimmed by 4 bases and J by 5 bases, 9 bases remained unmatched. CDR1 MDHEN and CDR2 SYDVKM come from the germline V gene.

The gene calls are TRBV7-9 and TRBJ2-3; TRBD2 might be the D (6 bases). The CDR3 spans 12 residues. Germline V gene data show CDR1 as SEHNR and CDR2 as FQNEAQ (reference sequence). Trimming took 4 bases from V and 6 from J, leaving 8 bases between them. CDR3: CASSSLADTQYF. CDR3 nucleotides: TGTGCCAGCAGCTCCCTAGCGGATACGCAGTATTTT.